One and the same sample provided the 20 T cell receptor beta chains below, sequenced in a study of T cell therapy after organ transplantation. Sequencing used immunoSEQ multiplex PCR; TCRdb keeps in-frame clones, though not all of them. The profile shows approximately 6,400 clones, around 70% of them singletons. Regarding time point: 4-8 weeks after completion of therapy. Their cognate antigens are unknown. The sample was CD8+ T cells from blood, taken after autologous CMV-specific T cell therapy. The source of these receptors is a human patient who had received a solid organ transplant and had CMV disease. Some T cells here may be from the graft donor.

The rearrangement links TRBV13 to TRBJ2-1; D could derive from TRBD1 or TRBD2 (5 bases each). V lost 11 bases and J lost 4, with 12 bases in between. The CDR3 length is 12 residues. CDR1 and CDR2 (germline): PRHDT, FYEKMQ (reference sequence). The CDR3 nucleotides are TGTGCCTCAGAAGGGGAGTACAATGAGCAGTTCTTC. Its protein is CASEGEYNEQFF.

CDR3 nucleotide sequence: TGCGCCAGCAGCCAAGGACTAGCGGCTAACAATGAGCAGTTCTTC. It yields the protein CASSQGLAANNEQFF. This chain uses TRBV4-3 with TRBJ2-1; 9 bases align to TRBD2. Germline V gives CDR1 LGHNA, CDR2 YSLEER. Unmatched junction bases numbered 3, after V lost 1 base and J lost 5 bases. The CDR3 has 15 residues.

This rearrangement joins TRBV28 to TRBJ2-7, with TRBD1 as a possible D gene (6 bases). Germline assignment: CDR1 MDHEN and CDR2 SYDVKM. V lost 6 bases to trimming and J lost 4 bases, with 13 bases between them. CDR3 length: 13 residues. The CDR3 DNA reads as TGTGCCAGCAGCCTACCAGGGGAATACGAGCAGTACTTC. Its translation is CASSLPGEYEQYF. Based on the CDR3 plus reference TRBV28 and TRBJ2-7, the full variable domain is DVKVTQSSRYLVKRTGEKVFLECVQDMDHENMFWYRQDPGLGLRLIYFSYDVKMKEKGDIPEGYSVSREKKERFSLILESASTNQTSMYLCASSLPGEYEQYFGPGTRLTVT.

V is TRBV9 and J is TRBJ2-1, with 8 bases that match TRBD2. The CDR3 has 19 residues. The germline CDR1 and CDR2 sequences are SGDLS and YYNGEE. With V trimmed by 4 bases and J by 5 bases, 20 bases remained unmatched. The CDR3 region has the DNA TGTGCCAGCAGCCCCTGGGGTACTAGCGGTGGCCATAAGAACAATGAGCAGTTCTTC. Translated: CASSPWGTSGGHKNNEQFF.

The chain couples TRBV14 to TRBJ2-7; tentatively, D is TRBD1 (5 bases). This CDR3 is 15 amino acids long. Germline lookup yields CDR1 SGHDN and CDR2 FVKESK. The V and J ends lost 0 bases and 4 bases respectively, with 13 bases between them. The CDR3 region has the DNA TGTGCCAGCAGCCAAGATTACGACAGTATATACGAGCAGTACTTC. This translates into CASSQDYDSIYEQYF.

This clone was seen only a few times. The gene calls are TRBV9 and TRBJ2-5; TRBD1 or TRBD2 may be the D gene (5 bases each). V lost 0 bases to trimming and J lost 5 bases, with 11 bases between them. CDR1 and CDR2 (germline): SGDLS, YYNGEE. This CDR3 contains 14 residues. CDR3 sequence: CASSVDGTGETQYF. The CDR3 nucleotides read TGTGCCAGCAGCGTAGATGGGACGGGGGAGACCCAGTACTTC. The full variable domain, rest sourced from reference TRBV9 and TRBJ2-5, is DSGVTQTPKHLITATGQRVTLRCSPRSGDLSVYWYQQSLDQGLQFLIQYYNGEERAKGNILERFSAQQFPDLHSELNLSSLELGDSALYFCASSVDGTGETQYFGPGTRLLVL.

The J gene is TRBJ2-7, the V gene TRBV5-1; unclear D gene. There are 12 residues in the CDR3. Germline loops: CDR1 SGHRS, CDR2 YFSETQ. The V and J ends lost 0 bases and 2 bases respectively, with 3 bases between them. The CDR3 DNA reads TGCGCCAGCAGCTTGGTAGCCTACGAGCAGTACTTC. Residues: CASSLVAYEQYF.

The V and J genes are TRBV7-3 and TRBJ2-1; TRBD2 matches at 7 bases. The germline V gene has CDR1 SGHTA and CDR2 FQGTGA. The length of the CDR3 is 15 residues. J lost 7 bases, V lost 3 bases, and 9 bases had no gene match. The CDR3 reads CASSFGRGVGNEQFF. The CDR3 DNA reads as TGTGCCAGCAGCTTTGGGAGGGGAGTGGGTAATGAGCAGTTCTTC.

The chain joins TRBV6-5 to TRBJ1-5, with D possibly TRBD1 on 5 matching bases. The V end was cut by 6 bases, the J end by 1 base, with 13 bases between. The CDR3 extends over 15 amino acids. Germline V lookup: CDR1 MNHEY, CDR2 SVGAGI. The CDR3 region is CASRPGGRSNQPQHF. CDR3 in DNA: TGTGCCAGCAGGCCCGGGGGTAGAAGCAATCAGCCCCAGCATTTT.

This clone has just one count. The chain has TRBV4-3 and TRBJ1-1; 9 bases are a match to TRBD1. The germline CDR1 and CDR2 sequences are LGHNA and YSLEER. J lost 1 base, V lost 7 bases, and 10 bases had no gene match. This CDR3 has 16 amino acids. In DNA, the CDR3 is TGCGCCAGCACCCTAACCAGACAGGGGGGGAACACTGAAGCTTTCTTT. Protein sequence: CASTLTRQGGNTEAFF.

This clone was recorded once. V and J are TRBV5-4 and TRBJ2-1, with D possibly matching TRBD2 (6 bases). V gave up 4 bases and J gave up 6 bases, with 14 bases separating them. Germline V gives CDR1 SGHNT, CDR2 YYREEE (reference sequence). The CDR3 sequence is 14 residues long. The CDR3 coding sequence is TGTGCCAGCAGCAGGGAGGTAGCCAGCAATGAGCAGTTCTTC. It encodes CASSREVASNEQFF.

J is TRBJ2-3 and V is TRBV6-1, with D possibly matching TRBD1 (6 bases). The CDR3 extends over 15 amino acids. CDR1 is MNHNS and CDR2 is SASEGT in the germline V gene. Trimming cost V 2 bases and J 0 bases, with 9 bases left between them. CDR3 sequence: CASSEPGQSTDTQYF. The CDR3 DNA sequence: TGTGCCAGCAGTGAACCCGGACAGAGCACAGATACGCAGTATTTT.

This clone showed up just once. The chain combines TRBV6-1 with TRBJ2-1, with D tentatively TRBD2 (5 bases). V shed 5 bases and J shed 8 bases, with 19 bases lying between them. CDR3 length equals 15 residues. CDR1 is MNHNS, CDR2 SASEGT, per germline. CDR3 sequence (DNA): TGTGCCAGCAGTCCCCCCAGCGGCCCGACGGATGAGCAGTTCTTC. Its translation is CASSPPSGPTDEQFF.

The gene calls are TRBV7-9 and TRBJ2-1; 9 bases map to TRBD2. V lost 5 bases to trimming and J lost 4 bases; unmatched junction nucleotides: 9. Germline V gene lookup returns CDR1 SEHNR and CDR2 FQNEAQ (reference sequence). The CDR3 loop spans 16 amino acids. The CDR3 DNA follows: TGTGCCAGCAGCCCCTCTAGAGCGGGAGGTTACAATGAGCAGTTCTTC. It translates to CASSPSRAGGYNEQFF.

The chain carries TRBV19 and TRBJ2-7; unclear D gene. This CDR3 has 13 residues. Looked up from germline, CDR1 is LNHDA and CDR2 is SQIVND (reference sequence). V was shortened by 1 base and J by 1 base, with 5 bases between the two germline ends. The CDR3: CASSIGNSYEQYF. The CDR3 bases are TGTGCCAGTAGTATAGGGAATTCCTACGAGCAGTACTTC. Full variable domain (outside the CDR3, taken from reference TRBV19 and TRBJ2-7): DGGITQSPKYLFRKEGQNVTLSCEQNLNHDAMYWYRQDPGQGLRLIYYSQIVNDFQKGDIAEGYSVSREKKESFPLTVTSAQKNPTAFYLCASSIGNSYEQYFGPGTRLTVT.

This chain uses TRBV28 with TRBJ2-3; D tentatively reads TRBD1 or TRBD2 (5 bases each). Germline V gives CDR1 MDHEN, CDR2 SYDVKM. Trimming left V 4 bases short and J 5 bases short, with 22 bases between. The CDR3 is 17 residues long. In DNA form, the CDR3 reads TGTGCCAGCAGTTCACCCCTAAAGATGGGGGTCGGAGATACGCAGTATTTT. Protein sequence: CASSSPLKMGVGDTQYF.

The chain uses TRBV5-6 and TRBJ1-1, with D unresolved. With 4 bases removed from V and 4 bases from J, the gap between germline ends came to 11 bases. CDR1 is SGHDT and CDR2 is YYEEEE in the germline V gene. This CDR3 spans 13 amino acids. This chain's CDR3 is CASSPSSGTEAFF. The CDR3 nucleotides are TGTGCCAGCAGCCCATCATCAGGCACTGAAGCTTTCTTT.

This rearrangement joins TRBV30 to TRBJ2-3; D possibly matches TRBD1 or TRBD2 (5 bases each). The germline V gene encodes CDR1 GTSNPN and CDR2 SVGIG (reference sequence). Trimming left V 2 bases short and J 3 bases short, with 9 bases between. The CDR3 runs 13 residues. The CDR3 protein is CAWSTWGTDTQYF. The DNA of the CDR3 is TGTGCCTGGAGTACCTGGGGGACAGATACGCAGTATTTT.

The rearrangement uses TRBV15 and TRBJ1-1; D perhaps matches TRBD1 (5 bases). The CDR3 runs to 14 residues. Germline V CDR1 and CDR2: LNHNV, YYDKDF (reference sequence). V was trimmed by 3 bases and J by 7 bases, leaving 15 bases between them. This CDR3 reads CATSSRTTASEAFF. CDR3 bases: TGTGCCACCAGCAGTCGGACGACAGCTAGTGAAGCTTTCTTT.

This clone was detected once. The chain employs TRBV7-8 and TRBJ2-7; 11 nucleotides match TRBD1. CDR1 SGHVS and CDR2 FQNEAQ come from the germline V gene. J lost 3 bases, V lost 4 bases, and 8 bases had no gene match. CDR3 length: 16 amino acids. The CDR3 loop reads CASSSSRGTGGYEQYF. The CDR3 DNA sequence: TGTGCCAGCAGCTCCTCCCGAGGGACAGGGGGCTACGAGCAGTACTTC.